These 2 T cell receptor beta chains were all obtained from the same sample, sequenced in a study of blood T cell repertoires in COVID-19. Using immunoSEQ multiplex PCR, the repertoire was profiled, and TCRdb retains in-frame clones only, with some absent. The table has about 270,000 clones, roughly 90% seen once. Sequences were obtained from peripheral blood. The origin of the receptors is a man aged 50-60 years with acute or convalescent COVID-19.

The chain employs TRBV5-1 and TRBJ2-1; D unclear. Trimming stripped 3 bases from V and 4 bases from J, with 5 bases between. The V gene's germline CDR1 is SGHRS and CDR2 YFSETQ. The CDR3 runs 12 residues. This chain's CDR3 is CASSSGYNEQFF. In nucleotides, the CDR3 is TGCGCCAGCAGCTCAGGATACAATGAGCAGTTCTTC.

V and J are TRBV9 and TRBJ1-2, with D tentatively TRBD1 (6 bases). The CDR3 extends over 15 amino acids. Between the trimmed V and J ends, which lost 4 bases and 6 bases, there was a span of 19 bases. Looked up from germline, CDR1 is SGDLS and CDR2 is YYNGEE. This chain's CDR3 is CASSQGGQGQHGYTF. CDR3 bases: TGTGCCAGCAGCCAGGGAGGGCAGGGGCAGCATGGCTACACCTTC.